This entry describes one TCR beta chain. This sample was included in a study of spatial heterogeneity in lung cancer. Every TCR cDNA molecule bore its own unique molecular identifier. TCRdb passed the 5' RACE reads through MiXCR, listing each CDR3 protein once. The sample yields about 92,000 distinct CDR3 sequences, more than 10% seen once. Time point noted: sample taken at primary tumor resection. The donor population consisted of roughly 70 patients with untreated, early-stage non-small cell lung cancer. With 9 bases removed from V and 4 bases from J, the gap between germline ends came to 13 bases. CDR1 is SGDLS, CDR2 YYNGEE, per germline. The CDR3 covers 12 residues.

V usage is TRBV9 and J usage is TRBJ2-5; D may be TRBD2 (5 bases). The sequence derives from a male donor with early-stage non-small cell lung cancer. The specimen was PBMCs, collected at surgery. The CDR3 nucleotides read TGTGCCAACAAGGAGGTGGGAGAGACCCAGTACTTC. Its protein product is CANKEVGETQYF.